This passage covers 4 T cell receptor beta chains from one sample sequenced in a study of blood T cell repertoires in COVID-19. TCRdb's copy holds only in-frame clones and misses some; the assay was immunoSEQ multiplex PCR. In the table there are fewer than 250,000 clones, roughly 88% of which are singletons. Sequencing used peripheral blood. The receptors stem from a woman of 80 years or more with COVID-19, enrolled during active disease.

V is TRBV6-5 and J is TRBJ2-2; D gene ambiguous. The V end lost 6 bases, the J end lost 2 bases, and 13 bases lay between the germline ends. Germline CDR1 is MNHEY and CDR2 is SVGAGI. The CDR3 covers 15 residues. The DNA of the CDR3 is TGTGCCAGCAGAAGAGAAGTTATTAACACCGGGGAGCTGTTTTTT. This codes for CASRREVINTGELFF.

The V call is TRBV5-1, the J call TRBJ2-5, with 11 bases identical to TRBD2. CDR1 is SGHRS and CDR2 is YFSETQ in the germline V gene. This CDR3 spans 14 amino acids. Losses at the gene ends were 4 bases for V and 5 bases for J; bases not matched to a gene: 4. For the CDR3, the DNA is TGCGCCAGCAGCCCGGGACTAGCGGAGGAGACCCAGTACTTC. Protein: CASSPGLAEETQYF.

Here the CDR3 DNA reads TGTGCCAGCAGCTTACTTCAGGGGTCCTACAATGAGCAGTTCTTC. Encoded protein: CASSLLQGSYNEQFF. This sequence joins TRBV7-2 and TRBJ2-1, with TRBD1 as a possible D gene (6 bases). V shed 2 bases and J shed 1 base, with 9 bases lying between them. From germline, CDR1 is SGHTA and CDR2 FQGNSA. The CDR3 runs 15 residues.

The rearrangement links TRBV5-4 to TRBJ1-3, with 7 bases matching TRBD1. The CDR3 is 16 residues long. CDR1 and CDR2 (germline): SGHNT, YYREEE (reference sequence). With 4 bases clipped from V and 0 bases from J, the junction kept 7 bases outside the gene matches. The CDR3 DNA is TGTGCCAGCAGCCCGGGACAGCTTCTCTCTGGAAACACCATATATTTT. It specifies CASSPGQLLSGNTIYF.